Below, one T cell receptor (beta chain) is given with its context. Unique molecular identifiers were incorporated when the TCRbeta library was constructed. TCRdb re-called the PCR reads with MiXCR, one entry per CDR3 protein. The profile shows a few hundred thousand distinct CDR3 sequences, more than 20% of them singletons. The sample is drawn from a study of T-cell reconstitution after alpha-beta-depleted transplantation in children. V lost 8 bases and J 4 bases, leaving 8 bases between the germline ends. There are 11 residues in the CDR3. Germline V gene lookup returns CDR1 MNHNS and CDR2 SASEGT. This sequence joins TRBV6-1 and TRBJ1-1; D is perhaps TRBD1 (5 bases). This sequence originates from a boy under two years old with Wiskott-Aldrich syndrome, due to receive a stem cell transplant. Sequencing was performed on PBMCs, taken before TCRalphabeta/CD19-depleted stem cell transplant. The CDR3 DNA reads TGTGCCAGCGTCAGGGCCACTGAAGCTTTCTTT. This translates into CASVRATEAFF.